Below, 31 T cell receptor beta chains from the same sample are listed, as sequenced in a study of T cells in Graves' hyperthyroidism and ophthalmopathy. Using RNA transcripts as the source, TCR beta CDR3 regions were amplified. The TCR CDR3 first-round RT-PCR relied on the HTBI primer set. TCRdb called the multiplex PCR reads again in MiXCR, with one record for every CDR3 protein. The sample includes about 560,000 distinct CDR3 sequences, approximately 15% of them seen just once. Sequenced input: blood. The receptor set was obtained from a woman aged 18-30 years with Graves' hyperthyroidism.

This clonotype showed up many times. The J gene is TRBJ2-1, the V gene TRBV11-3, with 10 positions matching TRBD2. CDR1 SGHNT and CDR2 YENEEA come from the germline V gene. The ends lost 4 bases at V and 0 bases at J; junction bases unmatched: 9. The CDR3 contains 18 residues. The DNA for the CDR3 is TGTGCCAGCAGCTCCTCAGCTAGCGGGGGATCCTCCTACAATGAGCAGTTCTTC. Amino acid sequence: CASSSSASGGSSYNEQFF.

Details on this clonotype: A much larger clone lies a single base off, so this may be a read error. The genes are TRBV11-3 and TRBJ2-3; TRBD1 is a possible D gene (6 bases). CDR3 size: 14 residues. Germline V CDR1 and CDR2: SGHNT, YENEEA. CDR3 region: CASSLGPTTGTQYF. DNA for the CDR3: TGTGCCAGCAGCTTAGGTCCGACGACAGGTACGCAGTATTTT. The entire variable domain, with the rest obtained from reference TRBV11-3 and TRBJ2-3, is as follows: EAGVVQSPRYKIIEKKQPVAFWCNPISGHNTLYWYLQNLGQGPELLIRYENEEAVDDSQLPKDRFSAERLKGVDSTLKIQPAELGDSAVYLCASSLGPTTGTQYFGPGTRLTVL.

This clonotype was seen a few times. The chain joins TRBV2 to TRBJ2-7; possibly TRBD1 for D (5 bases). This CDR3 has 16 amino acids. CDR1 is SNHLY, CDR2 FYNNEI, per germline. Deletions cut 7 bases from V and 3 bases from J, with 22 bases between. CDR3 amino acids: CASTLLRQGSFYEQYF. In DNA, the CDR3 is TGTGCCAGCACCCTACTGCGGCAGGGAAGCTTCTACGAGCAGTACTTC.

At least ten counts were recorded for this clonotype. The chain joins TRBV18 to TRBJ2-5; D uncertain. Germline-derived CDR1 and CDR2 are KGHSH and LQKENI. This CDR3 has 15 residues. Trimming stripped 0 bases from V and 0 bases from J, with 8 bases between. CDR3 sequence: CASSPPAGYQETQYF. The CDR3 DNA reads TGTGCCAGCTCACCACCGGCTGGGTACCAAGAGACCCAGTACTTC.

At least ten counts were recorded for this clonotype. This chain joins TRBV6-1 and TRBJ2-5; 11 bases map to TRBD1. The trim removed 5 bases at V and 5 bases at J, leaving 7 bases unmatched. The germline gives CDR1 MNHNS, CDR2 SASEGT. The CDR3 consists of 15 residues. CDR3 sequence (DNA): TGTGCCAGCAGTCCGTCGGGACAGGGGGTCGAGACCCAGTACTTC. As protein: CASSPSGQGVETQYF.

The chain carries TRBV20-1 and TRBJ2-3, with D possibly matching TRBD2 (6 bases). Per the germline V gene, CDR1 is DFQATT and CDR2 is SNEGSKA (reference sequence). The ends were cut back, 5 bases at V and 4 bases at J, with 22 bases in the middle. CDR3 length: 16 residues. The CDR3: CSALTGLAGVPDTQYF. CDR3 nucleotide sequence: TGCAGTGCTCTAACGGGACTCGCTGGGGTCCCAGATACGCAGTATTTT.

This clonotype was observed a handful of times. The gene calls are TRBV11-2 and TRBJ2-2; the D is unclear. CDR1 is SGHAT and CDR2 is FQNNGV in the germline V gene. The CDR3 loop spans 13 amino acids. V shed 1 base and J shed 7 bases, with 7 bases lying between them. The DNA for the CDR3 is TGTGCCAGCAGCTTAGTGGGCGGCGGGGAGCTGTTTTTT. This sequence encodes CASSLVGGGELFF.

The V gene is TRBV5-1, the J gene TRBJ1-1; tentative D call: TRBD1 (5 bases). Deletions cut 4 bases from V and 5 bases from J, with 18 bases between. The CDR3 contains 15 residues. Germline loops: CDR1 SGHRS, CDR2 YFSETQ. The CDR3 reads CASSAIPGRDTEAFF. The CDR3 DNA reads TGCGCCAGCAGCGCGATCCCAGGGCGGGATACTGAAGCTTTCTTT.

The chain links TRBV13 to TRBJ1-4, with D perhaps matching TRBD1 (5 bases). Germline V CDR1 and CDR2: PRHDT, FYEKMQ (reference sequence). With 3 bases removed from V and 7 bases from J, the gap between germline ends came to 12 bases. The CDR3 extends over 14 amino acids. The DNA of the CDR3 is TGTGCCAGCAGCTTCCAGGGTATCCCTGAAAAACTGTTTTTT. This sequence encodes CASSFQGIPEKLFF.

V gene TRBV19 combines with J gene TRBJ2-1; 7 bases line up with TRBD2. Trimming took 5 bases from V and 2 from J; bases not matched to a gene: 12. This CDR3 region has 17 residues. Germline CDR1 LNHDA, CDR2 SQIVND (reference sequence). CDR3 region: CASSVLTGTTTYNEQFF. The CDR3 DNA is TGTGCCAGTAGTGTTCTTACCGGGACTACTACCTACAATGAGCAGTTCTTC.

This clonotype was observed a few times. The gene calls are TRBV30 and TRBJ2-1; D not certain. This CDR3 spans 11 amino acids. V shed 4 bases and J shed 9 bases, with 10 bases lying between them. The germline V gene encodes CDR1 GTSNPN and CDR2 SVGIG (reference sequence). CDR3 nucleotide sequence: TGTGCCTGGACCGAAATGGGTGAGCAGTTCTTC. Its translation: CAWTEMGEQFF.

This clonotype has a count of ten or more. The V and J genes are TRBV7-2 and TRBJ2-7, with unresolved D. Trimming removed 4 bases from V and 3 bases from J, with 13 bases in between. The germline gives CDR1 SGHTA, CDR2 FQGNSA. The CDR3 is made up of 14 amino acids. The CDR3 sequence is CASSSGPANYEQYF. DNA for the CDR3: TGTGCCAGCAGCTCAGGACCCGCTAACTACGAGCAGTACTTC.

This clonotype was detected a few times. The chain uses TRBV6-1 and TRBJ2-5; no reliable D call. V was shortened by 0 bases and J by 7 bases, with 12 bases between the two germline ends. The germline V gene encodes CDR1 MNHNS and CDR2 SASEGT. This CDR3 is built from 14 residues. This CDR3 reads CASSEAWVVGTQYF. Here the CDR3 DNA reads TGTGCCAGCAGTGAAGCGTGGGTGGTTGGGACCCAGTACTTC.

This chain joins TRBV6-4 and TRBJ2-2, with a weak D call TRBD1 (6 bases). Per germline, CDR1 MRHNA and CDR2 SNTAGT. This CDR3 region has 14 residues. Trimming stripped 3 bases from V and 4 bases from J, with 9 bases between. CDR3 sequence (DNA): TGTGCCAGCAGTGAAACAGGGTCCACCGGGGAGCTGTTTTTT. Encoded protein: CASSETGSTGELFF.

This clonotype was found many times. This chain links TRBV7-2 with TRBJ1-1; D not resolved. Trimming removed 5 bases from V and 0 bases from J, with 10 bases in between. Germline CDR1 is SGHTA and CDR2 is FQGNSA. This CDR3 region has 14 residues. CDR3 sequence: CASSLDILNTEAFF. DNA of the CDR3: TGTGCCAGCAGCCTAGACATACTGAACACTGAAGCTTTCTTT. The full variable domain, rest sourced from reference TRBV7-2 and TRBJ1-1, is GAGVSQSPSNKVTEKGKDVELRCDPISGHTALYWYRQSLGQGLEFLIYFQGNSAPDKSGLPSDRFSAERTGGSVSTLTIQRTQQEDSAVYLCASSLDILNTEAFFGQGTRLTVV.

This clonotype was found a few times. The gene calls are TRBV9 and TRBJ1-5; possibly TRBD1 for D (5 bases). This CDR3 spans 13 amino acids. V was clipped by 3 bases and J by 7 bases, with 11 bases between them. Germline CDR1 reads SGDLS; CDR2 reads YYNGEE. Here the CDR3 DNA reads TGTGCCAGCAGCGGGGGATGGGGGCAGCCCCAGCATTTT. Translation gives CASSGGWGQPQHF.

In this sample, this clonotype turned up many times. This chain connects TRBV20-1 to TRBJ1-5; TRBD1 aligns across 9 bases. This CDR3 comprises 19 residues. Germline assignment: CDR1 DFQATT and CDR2 SNEGSKA (reference sequence). J was trimmed by 3 bases and V by 0 bases; bases with no gene match: 15. The CDR3 nucleotides are TGCAGTGCTAGAGATAGTACCAGGACAGGGGTGGGCTTCAATCAGCCCCAGCATTTT. Translation: CSARDSTRTGVGFNQPQHF.

The chain couples TRBV30 to TRBJ2-2; TRBD2 agrees at 15 bases. Trimming cost V 5 bases and J 5 bases; bases outside gene matches: 3. From germline, CDR1 is GTSNPN and CDR2 SVGIG (reference sequence). The CDR3 has 15 amino acids. In DNA, the CDR3 is TGTGCCTGGGGACTAGCGGGAGGGCCGACCGGGGAGCTGTTTTTT. Translated, it gives CAWGLAGGPTGELFF.

This clonotype was counted between two and nine times. The rearrangement joins TRBV18 to TRBJ2-5; D might be TRBD1 (5 bases). V was clipped by 0 bases and J by 5 bases, with 10 bases between them. The CDR3 is 14 amino acids. Germline CDR1 and CDR2: KGHSH and LQKENI. The CDR3 DNA sequence: TGTGCCAGCTCACCACCGGGCAGGGTGGAGACCCAGTACTTC. Translation: CASSPPGRVETQYF.

This clonotype was recorded at least ten times. The chain's CDR3 is CSASSGYTDTQYF. The CDR3 nucleotides are TGCAGTGCCAGTAGCGGTTACACAGATACGCAGTATTTT. V usage is TRBV20-1 and J usage is TRBJ2-3, with a possible D match to TRBD2 (6 bases). The CDR3 contains 13 residues. Between the trimmed V and J ends, which lost 6 bases and 2 bases, there was a span of 12 bases. CDR1 DFQATT and CDR2 SNEGSKA come from the germline V gene (reference sequence).

The chain carries TRBV3-1 and TRBJ2-3; TRBD2 matches at 11 bases. With V trimmed by 0 bases and J by 2 bases, 7 bases remained unmatched. The CDR3 loop spans 18 amino acids. Germline V CDR1 and CDR2: LGHDT, YNNKEL (reference sequence). CDR3 region: CASSQETSGGYPTDTQYF. DNA for the CDR3: TGTGCCAGCAGCCAAGAAACTAGCGGGGGCTATCCCACAGATACGCAGTATTTT.

This clonotype was counted many times. This chain uses TRBV29-1 with TRBJ2-7; 7 bases map to TRBD1. Germline V CDR1 and CDR2: SQVTM, ANQGSEA. V gave up 6 bases and J gave up 0 bases; unmatched junction bases: 14. The CDR3 has 16 amino acids. The CDR3 coding sequence is TGCAGCGTCGCCCCGATGACAGGGCCGAGCTCCTACGAGCAGTACTTC. Translation gives CSVAPMTGPSSYEQYF.

The J gene is TRBJ2-2, the V gene TRBV10-1; a weak D match, TRBD2 (6 bases). This CDR3 has 13 residues. Per the germline V gene, CDR1 is WNHNN and CDR2 is SYGVQD (reference sequence). Trimming stripped 6 bases from V and 5 bases from J, with 10 bases between. The CDR3 region is CASRDYLTGELFF. CDR3 in DNA: TGCGCCAGCAGGGACTACCTGACCGGGGAGCTGTTTTTT.

Ten or more counts support this clonotype. The chain uses TRBV5-1 and TRBJ2-7; 10 bases align to TRBD2. The germline V gene has CDR1 SGHRS and CDR2 YFSETQ. The CDR3 covers 15 residues. V lost 3 bases, J lost 0 bases, and 3 bases stayed unmatched. DNA of the CDR3: TGCGCCAGCAGCTCCCAGCGGGGGGGCTCCTACGAGCAGTACTTC. Protein sequence: CASSSQRGGSYEQYF.

In this sample, this clonotype turned up many times. V usage is TRBV27 and J usage is TRBJ2-3; 12 positions agree with TRBD2. The CDR3 contains 19 residues. Germline-derived CDR1 and CDR2 are MNHEY and SMNVEV (reference sequence). The J segment lost 0 bases and the V segment lost 5 bases, leaving 12 bases of the junction unmatched. The DNA of the CDR3 is TGTGCCAGCAGTAAGCCTAGCGGGGGGGCGGGGCGGAGCACAGATACGCAGTATTTT. This gives the protein CASSKPSGGAGRSTDTQYF.

The J gene is TRBJ2-7, the V gene TRBV4-1; 14 bases fit TRBD2. V trimming: 4 bases; J trimming: 5 bases; junction bases outside the gene matches: 4. CDR1 and CDR2 from the germline V gene are MGHRA and YSYEKL. The CDR3 sequence is 15 residues long. The CDR3 is CASSRGLAGDDEQYF. CDR3 nucleotides: TGCGCCAGCAGCCGGGGACTAGCGGGAGATGACGAGCAGTACTTC.

This rearrangement joins TRBV11-2 to TRBJ2-5; D assignment may be TRBD1 or TRBD2 (5 bases each). Looked up from germline, CDR1 is SGHAT and CDR2 is FQNNGV. V was cut by 0 bases and J by 5 bases, with 10 bases left in between. This CDR3 has 14 residues. The CDR3, as DNA: TGTGCCAGCAGCTTAGAGCGAGGGGCGGAGACCCAGTACTTC. This gives the protein CASSLERGAETQYF.

This clonotype was seen only a few times. The chain carries TRBV19 and TRBJ1-4; no reliable D call. The germline CDR1 and CDR2 sequences are LNHDA and SQIVND (reference sequence). V lost 5 bases, J lost 7 bases, and 17 bases lay in between. The CDR3 consists of 15 residues. CDR3 protein: CASSSPLFPSEKLFF. CDR3 nucleotide sequence: TGTGCCAGTAGTTCTCCACTCTTTCCTTCTGAAAAACTGTTTTTT. Complete variable domain (other parts from reference TRBV19 and TRBJ1-4): DGGITQSPKYLFRKEGQNVTLSCEQNLNHDAMYWYRQDPGQGLRLIYYSQIVNDFQKGDIAEGYSVSREKKESFPLTVTSAQKNPTAFYLCASSSPLFPSEKLFFGSGTQLSVL.

V gene TRBV5-4 combines with J gene TRBJ2-5; D ambiguous. The CDR3 consists of 14 residues. The V and J ends lost 1 base and 5 bases respectively, with 12 bases between them. Germline V CDR1 and CDR2: SGHNT, YYREEE (reference sequence). CDR3 nucleotide sequence: TGTGCCAGCAGCTTGCTCCGCGAGTCTGAGACCCAGTACTTC. Translating gives CASSLLRESETQYF.

This clonotype has more than one count but fewer than ten. The CDR3 loop reads CASSSDFGNEQFF. The CDR3 bases are TGTGCCAGCAGCTCCGACTTTGGCAATGAGCAGTTCTTC. V is TRBV13 and J is TRBJ2-1, with D uncertain. Germline loops: CDR1 PRHDT, CDR2 FYEKMQ (reference sequence). The CDR3 has 13 residues. Trimming took off 4 bases at V and 6 bases at J, with 10 bases between the two ends.

This chain uses TRBV7-9 with TRBJ1-2; TRBD1 might be the D (6 bases). The CDR3 is 16 residues long. In germline, CDR1 is SEHNR, CDR2 FQNEAQ (reference sequence). V shed 0 bases and J shed 4 bases, with 15 bases lying between them. In DNA, the CDR3 is TGTGCCAGCAGCTTAGCGATCGGGGGGCGCAGCTATGGCTACACCTTC. Translation: CASSLAIGGRSYGYTF. The whole variable domain, remainder taken from reference TRBV7-9 and TRBJ1-2, is DTGVSQNPRHKITKRGQNVTFRCDPISEHNRLYWYRQTLGQGPEFLTYFQNEAQLEKSRLLSDRFSAERPKGSFSTLEIQRTEQGDSAMYLCASSLAIGGRSYGYTFGSGTRLTVV.